Presented here are 24 T cell receptor beta chains from one specimen sequenced in a study of Graves' ophthalmopathy and Graves' hyperthyroidism. CDR3 regions of TCR beta were amplified from RNA transcripts. First-round RT-PCR with HTBI primers preceded a second-round multiplex PCR. TCRdb re-analysed the multiplex PCR reads in MiXCR, keeping a single row per CDR3 protein. The sample yields a few hundred thousand distinct CDR3 sequences, 15% seen once. Sequencing input: peripheral blood. The receptors were gathered from a woman between 18 and 29 years old with stable Graves' hyperthyroidism.

The V gene is TRBV12-3 or TRBV12-4, the J gene TRBJ1-1; a weak D match, TRBD1 (6 bases). The CDR3 extends over 13 amino acids. V shed 2 bases and J shed 5 bases, with 9 bases lying between them. As DNA, the CDR3 is TGTGCCAGCAGTTTAAGGGGGGAAACTGAAGCTTTCTTT. Its translation is CASSLRGETEAFF.

This clonotype came up once. The chain couples TRBV2 to TRBJ2-7; 7 nucleotides agree with TRBD1. The V segment lost 6 bases and the J segment 6 bases; nucleotides outside the gene matches: 8. This CDR3 is built from 13 residues. Germline V gives CDR1 SNHLY, CDR2 FYNNEI. This CDR3 reads CASRGDRNGEQYF. The CDR3 region has the DNA TGTGCCAGCAGGGGGGACAGAAACGGCGAGCAGTACTTC.

This clonotype was recorded a few times. V is TRBV12-3 or TRBV12-4 and J is TRBJ1-5; D is uncertain. This CDR3 contains 11 residues. Trimming removed 5 bases from V and 7 bases from J, with 6 bases in between. DNA of the CDR3: TGTGCCAGCAGTCGTCGACAGCCCCAGCATTTT. Protein product: CASSRRQPQHF.

The sample holds many counts of this clonotype. This rearrangement joins TRBV24-1 to TRBJ1-2; 8 bases line up with TRBD1. The CDR3 length is 16 residues. Germline V gene data show CDR1 as KGHDR and CDR2 as SFDVKD. Losses at the gene ends were 3 bases for V and 8 bases for J; bases not matched to a gene: 13. CDR3 DNA: TGTGCCACCAGTGATCGGTTTGACAGGGGAGGTTACGGCTACACCTTC. It yields the protein CATSDRFDRGGYGYTF.

This chain connects TRBV12-3 or TRBV12-4 to TRBJ2-7; tentative D call: TRBD1 (6 bases). Trimming took off 2 bases at V and 3 bases at J, with 14 bases between the two ends. There are 15 residues in the CDR3. This chain's CDR3 is CASSLRTASGYEQYF. CDR3 sequence (DNA): TGTGCCAGCAGTTTACGGACAGCCTCCGGCTACGAGCAGTACTTC.

This clonotype has at least ten counts. This rearrangement joins TRBV12-3 or TRBV12-4 to TRBJ1-2; D ambiguous. V was clipped by 3 bases and J by 8 bases, with 10 bases between them. This CDR3 region has 12 residues. The chain's CDR3 is CASSFRSTGYTF. Written as DNA, the CDR3 is TGTGCCAGCAGTTTTAGGAGTACGGGCTACACCTTC.

Details on this clonotype: A junction end diverges from the germline sequence, so it may reflect a read error. This chain connects TRBV12-3 or TRBV12-4 to TRBJ1-2; unclear D gene. The CDR3 extends over 11 amino acids. CDR3 region: CVSRILSGYTF. CDR3 nucleotide sequence: TGTGTCAGCAGAATCCTCTCTGGCTACACCTTC.

This clonotype was detected ten times or more. V is TRBV6-5 and J is TRBJ1-6, with D uncertain. Trimming took 2 bases from V and 5 from J, leaving 7 bases between them. Germline CDR1 is MNHEY and CDR2 is SVGAGI. The CDR3 is 14 amino acids. The CDR3 region has the DNA TGTGCCAGCAGTTACGCCGACCATAATTCACCCCTCCACTTT. This translates into CASSYADHNSPLHF.

Many counts were recorded for this clonotype. V usage is TRBV29-1 and J usage is TRBJ1-1; 9 bases agree with TRBD1. The CDR3 loop spans 12 amino acids. In germline, CDR1 is SQVTM, CDR2 ANQGSEA. V dropped 6 bases and J dropped 3; count of bases not matched to a gene: 2. The CDR3 spells CSVRQGDTEAFF. CDR3 nucleotides: TGCAGCGTCCGACAGGGGGACACTGAAGCTTTCTTT. Variable domain in full (rest from reference TRBV29-1 and TRBJ1-1): SAVISQKPSRDICQRGTSLTIQCQVDSQVTMMFWYRQQPGQSLTLIATANQGSEATYESGFVIDKFPISRPNLTFSTLTVSNMSPEDSSIYLCSVRQGDTEAFFGQGTRLTVV.

This clonotype was recorded many times. V usage is TRBV7-9 and J usage is TRBJ1-6, with D unclear. This CDR3 comprises 15 residues. Germline-derived CDR1 and CDR2 are SEHNR and FQNEAQ (reference sequence). V lost 5 bases and J 8 bases, leaving 16 bases between the germline ends. CDR3 nucleotide sequence: TGTGCCAGCAGCAACCCTGTTTTATTAGATTCACCCCTCCACTTT. This codes for CASSNPVLLDSPLHF.

This clonotype was detected many times. The gene calls are TRBV12-3 or TRBV12-4 and TRBJ1-6; 9 bases are shared with TRBD1. With 3 bases clipped from V and 8 bases from J, the junction kept 5 bases outside the gene matches. This CDR3 contains 15 residues. CDR3 loop: CASSFRQGVYSPLHF. CDR3 coding DNA: TGTGCCAGCAGTTTCAGACAGGGGGTTTATTCACCCCTCCACTTT.

There are many counts of this clonotype. The rearrangement uses TRBV6-2 or TRBV6-3 and TRBJ1-1; 7 bases agree with TRBD1. Germline lookup yields CDR1 MNHEY and CDR2 SVGEGT. With V trimmed by 2 bases and J by 9 bases, 12 bases remained unmatched. The CDR3 runs to 15 residues. The CDR3 bases are TGTGCCAGCAGTTACGGGACAGTTTCTCTCCAAAAAGCTTTCTTT. Translation gives CASSYGTVSLQKAFF.

This clonotype was observed many times. The chain employs TRBV5-1 and TRBJ2-2, with 7 bases matching TRBD1. V lost 3 bases to trimming and J lost 6 bases; unmatched junction nucleotides: 2. Germline CDR1 SGHRS, CDR2 YFSETQ. This CDR3 has 13 residues. CDR3 residues: CASSSDRAGELFF. The CDR3 nucleotides are TGCGCCAGCAGCTCTGACAGGGCCGGGGAGCTGTTTTTT. The variable domain in full, with the rest retrieved from reference TRBV5-1 and TRBJ2-2, is KAGVTQTPRYLIKTRGQQVTLSCSPISGHRSVSWYQQTPGQGLQFLFEYFSETQRNKGNFPGRFSGRQFSNSRSEMNVSTLELGDSALYLCASSSDRAGELFFGEGSRLTVL.

This clonotype was detected many times. The V and J genes are TRBV11-2 and TRBJ1-5; 7 bases line up with TRBD1. From germline, CDR1 is SGHAT and CDR2 FQNNGV. CDR3 length equals 13 residues. V shed 5 bases, J shed 6 bases, and the junction held 4 bases outside the gene matches. The CDR3 DNA reads as TGTGCCAGCAGCAGACACAGGGGTCAGCCCCAGCATTTT. This encodes CASSRHRGQPQHF. Full variable domain (rest looked up from reference TRBV11-2 and TRBJ1-5): EAGVAQSPRYKIIEKRQSVAFWCNPISGHATLYWYQQILGQGPKLLIQFQNNGVVDDSQLPKDRFSAERLKGVDSTLKIQPAKLEDSAVYLCASSRHRGQPQHFGDGTRLSIL.

This clonotype was found many times. This sequence joins TRBV10-3 and TRBJ1-2; 9 bases fit TRBD1. CDR1 and CDR2 from the germline V gene are ENHRY and SYGVKD. The CDR3 has 13 amino acids. The trim removed 8 bases at V and 6 bases at J, leaving 7 bases unmatched. The CDR3 bases are TGTGCCATCTCACCGGGACAGGGAGATGGCTACACCTTC. Encoded protein: CAISPGQGDGYTF.

Ten or more counts support this clonotype. The chain links TRBV7-9 to TRBJ1-2; D call uncertain. V lost 5 bases and J 2 bases, leaving 9 bases between the germline ends. CDR3 length: 13 amino acids. In germline, CDR1 is SEHNR, CDR2 FQNEAQ (reference sequence). The CDR3 loop is CASSLRLNYGYTF. In DNA form, the CDR3 reads TGTGCCAGCAGCCTCCGGCTGAACTATGGCTACACCTTC.

This clonotype was observed many times. The chain employs TRBV14 and TRBJ1-2; tentative D call: TRBD1 (6 bases). CDR1 and CDR2 from the germline V gene are SGHDN and FVKESK. V was trimmed by 7 bases and J by 4 bases, leaving 16 bases between them. This CDR3 is 14 amino acids long. The CDR3 DNA reads TGTGCCAGCAAGGGGGGCGCGGATCCCTATGGCTACACCTTC. Protein: CASKGGADPYGYTF. The full variable domain, in which reference TRBV14 and TRBJ1-2 provide the parts outside the CDR3, is EAGVTQFPSHSVIEKGQTVTLRCDPISGHDNLYWYRRVMGKEIKFLLHFVKESKQDESGMPNNRFLAERTGGTYSTLKVQPAELEDSGVYFCASKGGADPYGYTFGSGTRLTVV.

V is TRBV2 and J is TRBJ2-7; TRBD2 aligns across 7 bases. V was pared by 7 bases and J by 2 bases, with 2 bases of the junction left unmatched. This CDR3 has 12 residues. From germline, CDR1 is SNHLY and CDR2 FYNNEI. This chain's CDR3 is CASTGRTYEQYF. The DNA of the CDR3 is TGTGCCAGCACCGGGAGGACCTACGAGCAGTACTTC.

This clonotype has only a few counts. CDR3 loop: CASSLRGEYNSPLHF. The CDR3 region has the DNA TGTGCCAGCAGCCTTCGGGGGGAATATAATTCACCCCTCCACTTT. The gene calls are TRBV7-3 and TRBJ1-6, with D maybe TRBD1 (5 bases). V lost 5 bases, J lost 4 bases, and 12 bases lay in between. The CDR3 totals 15 residues. Germline values: CDR1 SGHTA, CDR2 FQGTGA.

There are many counts of this clonotype. The V and J genes are TRBV27 and TRBJ2-5; a possible D gene is TRBD2 (5 bases). V lost 5 bases and J lost 0, with 10 bases in between. The germline gives CDR1 MNHEY, CDR2 SMNVEV (reference sequence). The CDR3 is 14 amino acids. The CDR3 sequence: CASSEGLNQETQYF. The DNA of the CDR3 is TGTGCCAGCAGTGAGGGTTTGAACCAAGAGACCCAGTACTTC.

The V gene is TRBV7-2, the J gene TRBJ1-2; 9 bases align to TRBD1. CDR1 SGHTA and CDR2 FQGNSA come from the germline V gene. The CDR3 totals 14 residues. Trimming cost V 5 bases and J 5 bases; bases outside gene matches: 6. The CDR3 coding sequence is TGTGCCAGCAGCCGCGGGACAGGGCAGTATGGCTACACCTTC. Translating it yields CASSRGTGQYGYTF.

Ten or more counts support this clonotype. A much larger clonotype is one base distant, so this may be a read error. The conserved phenylalanine or tryptophan is not found at the CDR3 terminus, so this likely reflects a read error. The CDR3 region is CASSLSGNPLKGNTIYL. Here the CDR3 DNA reads TGTGCCAGCAGTCTATCCGGGAACCCACTCAAGGGAAACACCATATATCTT. This chain joins TRBV6-4 and TRBJ1-3; D gene uncertain. V lost 5 bases and J lost 4, with 21 bases in between. Germline lookup yields CDR1 MRHNA and CDR2 SNTAGT. The CDR3 is 17 residues long.

The sample holds a few counts of this clonotype. Germline is not matched at one junction end, which may reflect a read error. This rearrangement joins TRBV6-5 to TRBJ2-5; D uncertain. The CDR3 spans 15 residues. From germline, CDR1 is MNHEY and CDR2 SVGAGI. The CDR3 spells CASSYRGLDQETQYF. The CDR3 bases are TGTGCCAGCAGTTACAGAGGCCTGGATCAAGAGACCCAATACTTC.

The chain links TRBV12-3 or TRBV12-4 to TRBJ2-2; no firm D call. V lost 8 bases to trimming and J lost 8 bases, with 15 bases between them. The CDR3 totals 13 residues. For the CDR3, the DNA is TGTGCCAGCCGCTGGGGTCAGAGAGGGGAGCTGTTTTTT. Its protein is CASRWGQRGELFF.